The source of this T cell receptor beta chain is a study of blood T cell repertoires in COVID-19. In the study overall: Whether acute or convalescent, the COVID-19 samples came from the United States, Italy and Spain. Sources were T cells, B-cell-depleted T cells, or PBMCs; the material itself was cDNA or gDNA.

Trimming took off 0 bases at V and 2 bases at J, with 11 bases between the two ends. The germline V gene has CDR1 SGHRS and CDR2 YFSETQ. This CDR3 contains 15 residues. Source study methods: Reference gene primer amplification gave estimated nucleated cell counts. Using immunoSEQ multiplex PCR, the repertoire was profiled, and TCRdb retains in-frame clones only, with some absent. Clone size and V and J calls were adopted from that table, with D and trimming inferred from the DNA. The sample contains about 52,000 clones, 80% to 95% of which appear only once. The table lists this clone with a count of one.

J is TRBJ2-5 and V is TRBV5-1, with D maybe TRBD2 (5 bases). The sequencing input was peripheral blood. The TCR originated in a human donor in a cohort sampled during active COVID-19. The CDR3 sequence: CASSLVFGKQETQYF. The CDR3 DNA follows: TGCGCCAGCAGCTTGGTGTTCGGGAAACAAGAGACCCAGTACTTC.